This T cell receptor beta chain was documented in a study of cytomegalovirus exposure and HLA in healthy donors. A remark on this clone: The antigen remains undetermined.

The data were produced by immunoSEQ multiplex PCR, yet TCRdb's version contains in-frame clones alone and is incomplete. The sample shows approximately 97,000 clones, approximately 94% of them seen only once. The donors belonged to the approximately 120-subject validation cohort, separate from the approximately 700-subject first cohort. General study findings and limits: Per published reports, the classifier diagnosed cytomegalovirus status with high specificity and sensitivity. Overall, around 160 TCR beta chains were annotated as cytomegalovirus-associated.

CDR3 size: 14 residues. Per the germline V gene, CDR1 is SNHLY and CDR2 is FYNNEI. Trimming removed 1 base at V and 0 bases at J, with 4 bases between. Sequenced: PBMCs. This chain links TRBV2 with TRBJ1-3; D is unresolved. The sequence derives from a woman aged 25 to 39 in good health and CMV-seropositive. This CDR3 is CASSEGLSGNTIYF. The CDR3 DNA follows: TGTGCCAGCAGTGAAGGACTCTCTGGAAACACCATATATTTT.